This T cell receptor beta chain was documented in a study of CD8+ T cells in alopecia areata. Study-wide results and limits: Tofacitinib did not eliminate many expanded lesional clones from scalp or blood.

Comment on this clone: Its antigen is currently unknown.

Treatment noted: oral pan-JAK inhibitor, 5-10 mg twice daily. Researchers gathered lesional scalp punch biopsies and peripheral blood from patients with alopecia areata. The V gene's germline CDR1 is SGHRS and CDR2 YFSETQ. The CDR3 spans 15 residues. V was cut by 0 bases and J by 1 base, with 10 bases left in between. Extracted RNA was reverse transcribed, and the resulting cDNA served as sequencing template. Clones were sequenced by immunoSEQ multiplex PCR, and TCRdb holds only the in-frame ones, with some missing. The table has 150,000 to 200,000 clones, approximately 61% seen once. The sequences come from CD4+ T cells sorted from blood, collected at week 24, from a patient treated with tofacitinib. The J gene is TRBJ1-1, the V gene TRBV5-1; D remains ambiguous. This clonotype was sampled from a human donor with alopecia areata. CDR3 protein: CASSLESQRNTEAFF. CDR3 DNA sequence: TGCGCCAGCAGCTTGGAGAGTCAAAGGAACACTGAAGCTTTCTTT.